This is a list of T cell receptor beta chains from one sample in a study of PD-L1 blockade in urothelial cancer. Data came from immunoSEQ multiplex PCR; TCRdb stores just in-frame clones and leaves some out. The top ten hold 1% to 1.5% of the sample, which has approximately 50,000 clones, more than 80% seen once. The sequencing used PBMCs, collected around atezolizumab (anti-PD-L1) treatment. These receptors all stem from a man between 45 and 60 years old with urothelial cancer. The CDR3 runs from the conserved cysteine through the conserved F or W. Fields, in order: V gene, J gene, D gene, clone size, CDR3 protein, CDR3 DNA. The D gene is left open where the match is weak. Expanded clones get a size class; other rows say once, few or many, or leave the size out.

V gene: TRBV5-6
J gene: TRBJ2-1
D gene: TRBD2
clone size: NA
CDR3 protein: CASSLPGLAGVREQFF
CDR3 DNA: TGTGCCAGCAGCTTACCGGGACTAGCGGGAGTACGGGAGCAGTTCTTC

V gene: TRBV7-9
J gene: TRBJ2-7
D gene: TRBD2
clone size: NA
CDR3 protein: CASSGSLAGLAGEQYF
CDR3 DNA: TGTGCCAGCAGCGGATCACTAGCGGGATTGGCAGGCGAGCAGTACTTC

V gene: TRBV19
J gene: TRBJ2-5
D gene: NA
clone size: NA
CDR3 protein: CASSIDVGETQYF
CDR3 DNA: TGTGCCAGTAGTATAGATGTCGGAGAGACCCAGTACTTC

V gene: TRBV5-1
J gene: TRBJ2-3
D gene: TRBD1
clone size: NA
CDR3 protein: CASSSLQGANVFRTTDTQYF
CDR3 DNA: TGCGCCAGCAGCTCCCTACAGGGGGCGAATGTGTTTCGAACTACAGATACGCAGTATTTT

V gene: TRBV29-1
J gene: TRBJ1-6
D gene: TRBD1
clone size: few
CDR3 protein: CSVRDSRDNSPLHF
CDR3 DNA: TGCAGCGTCCGGGACAGTAGGGATAATTCACCCCTCCACTTT

V gene: TRBV2
J gene: TRBJ2-7
D gene: NA
clone size: few
CDR3 protein: CATVAGSLYEQYF
CDR3 DNA: TGTGCCACCGTAGCCGGCAGCCTCTACGAGCAGTACTTC

V gene: TRBV7-9
J gene: TRBJ2-1
D gene: NA
clone size: NA
CDR3 protein: CASSLAMAHAEQFF
CDR3 DNA: TGTGCCAGCAGCTTAGCTATGGCACATGCTGAGCAGTTCTTC

V gene: TRBV19
J gene: TRBJ2-5
D gene: TRBD1
clone size: NA
CDR3 protein: CASSIGDRGQGTQYF
CDR3 DNA: TGTGCCAGTAGTATAGGAGACAGGGGACAGGGGACCCAGTACTTC

V gene: TRBV7-3
J gene: TRBJ2-2
D gene: NA
clone size: NA
CDR3 protein: CASSSRFTGELFF
CDR3 DNA: TGTGCCAGCAGCTCGAGGTTCACCGGGGAGCTGTTTTTT

V gene: TRBV28
J gene: TRBJ2-7
D gene: TRBD1
clone size: few
CDR3 protein: CASSRGTGLYEQYF
CDR3 DNA: TGTGCCAGCAGTCGAGGGACAGGCTTATACGAGCAGTACTTC

V gene: TRBV19
J gene: TRBJ2-3
D gene: TRBD1
clone size: NA
CDR3 protein: CASSNKHRDRGRGDTQYF
CDR3 DNA: TGTGCCAGTAGTAACAAACACCGGGACAGGGGGCGCGGAGATACGCAGTATTTT

V gene: TRBV27
J gene: TRBJ2-2
D gene: TRBD1
clone size: NA
CDR3 protein: CASSLTFPGQTNTGELFF
CDR3 DNA: TGTGCCAGCAGTTTAACCTTCCCGGGACAGACGAACACCGGGGAGCTGTTTTTT

V gene: TRBV14
J gene: TRBJ2-3
D gene: NA
clone size: once
CDR3 protein: CASSQYRVIDTQYF
CDR3 DNA: TGTGCCAGCAGCCAATACAGGGTGATAGATACGCAGTATTTT

V gene: TRBV6-1
J gene: TRBJ1-5
D gene: TRBD1
clone size: NA
CDR3 protein: CASSSGTGGNQPQHF
CDR3 DNA: TGTGCCAGCAGCTCCGGGACAGGGGGCAATCAGCCCCAGCATTTT

V gene: TRBV27
J gene: TRBJ2-7
D gene: TRBD1
clone size: NA
CDR3 protein: CASSLYPRTGAGEQYF
CDR3 DNA: TGTGCCAGCAGTTTATACCCCAGGACAGGGGCAGGGGAGCAGTACTTC

V gene: TRBV11-2
J gene: TRBJ2-7
D gene: NA
clone size: NA
CDR3 protein: CASSLDRGEQYF
CDR3 DNA: TGTGCCAGCAGCTTAGATCGGGGCGAGCAGTACTTC

V gene: TRBV5-1
J gene: TRBJ2-3
D gene: NA
clone size: NA
CDR3 protein: CASSLVVSPGGTDTQYF
CDR3 DNA: TGCGCCAGCAGCTTGGTCGTGAGTCCGGGAGGCACAGATACGCAGTATTTT

V gene: TRBV4-2
J gene: TRBJ2-6
D gene: NA
clone size: NA
CDR3 protein: CASSQVRLGEVANVLTF
CDR3 DNA: TGTGCCAGCAGCCAAGTGAGGCTGGGGGAGGTGGCCAACGTCCTGACTTTC

V gene: TRBV12-5
J gene: TRBJ2-1
D gene: NA
clone size: NA
CDR3 protein: CASGQVSSAEQFF
CDR3 DNA: TGTGCTAGTGGGCAAGTTAGCTCGGCTGAGCAGTTCTTC

V gene: TRBV6-1
J gene: TRBJ1-1
D gene: TRBD1
clone size: NA
CDR3 protein: CASSEKIRQGESEAFF
CDR3 DNA: TGTGCCAGCAGTGAAAAGATAAGACAGGGGGAATCTGAAGCTTTCTTT

V gene: TRBV27
J gene: TRBJ2-1
D gene: NA
clone size: NA
CDR3 protein: CASSLSNNEQFF
CDR3 DNA: TGTGCCAGCAGTTTATCCAACAATGAGCAGTTCTTC

V gene: TRBV7-2
J gene: TRBJ1-2
D gene: NA
clone size: few
CDR3 protein: CASSFGEAGRGYTF
CDR3 DNA: TGTGCCAGCAGCTTCGGCGAAGCGGGTCGCGGCTACACCTTC

V gene: TRBV19
J gene: TRBJ1-1
D gene: NA
clone size: NA
CDR3 protein: CASSIRGKGTEAFF
CDR3 DNA: TGTGCCAGTAGTATCCGGGGGAAGGGAACTGAAGCTTTCTTT

V gene: TRBV7-2
J gene: TRBJ2-7
D gene: NA
clone size: once
CDR3 protein: CASSANRVYEQYF
CDR3 DNA: TGTGCCAGCAGCGCAAACCGGGTCTACGAGCAGTACTTC

V gene: TRBV25-1
J gene: TRBJ2-3
D gene: NA
clone size: few
CDR3 protein: CASSEWIPLTGESDTQYF
CDR3 DNA: TGTGCCAGCAGTGAATGGATCCCCTTAACGGGGGAATCAGATACGCAGTATTTT

V gene: TRBV2
J gene: TRBJ2-2
D gene: TRBD2
clone size: NA
CDR3 protein: CASSDPTSGNGELFF
CDR3 DNA: TGTGCCAGCAGTGACCCCACTAGCGGGAACGGGGAGCTGTTTTTT

V gene: TRBV27
J gene: TRBJ1-5
D gene: TRBD1
clone size: NA
CDR3 protein: CASSLRQGSGNQPQHF
CDR3 DNA: TGTGCCAGCAGTCTCCGACAGGGGAGCGGCAATCAGCCCCAGCATTTT

V gene: TRBV7-6
J gene: TRBJ2-1
D gene: TRBD2
clone size: NA
CDR3 protein: CASSFMSSGSSEQFF
CDR3 DNA: TGTGCCAGCAGCTTTATGTCTAGCGGGAGCAGTGAGCAGTTCTTC

V gene: TRBV19
J gene: TRBJ2-2
D gene: TRBD2
clone size: once
CDR3 protein: CASSIVSGGYTGELFF
CDR3 DNA: TGTGCCAGTAGTATCGTTAGCGGGGGGTACACCGGGGAGCTGTTTTTT

V gene: TRBV19
J gene: TRBJ2-7
D gene: TRBD1
clone size: NA
CDR3 protein: CASSINDRGPYEQYF
CDR3 DNA: TGTGCCAGTAGTATAAACGACAGGGGGCCCTACGAGCAGTACTTC

V gene: TRBV27
J gene: TRBJ2-7
D gene: TRBD1
clone size: NA
CDR3 protein: CASKIRGSTYEQYF
CDR3 DNA: TGTGCCAGCAAAATCAGGGGGTCCACCTACGAGCAGTACTTC

V gene: TRBV28
J gene: TRBJ2-7
D gene: TRBD1
clone size: once
CDR3 protein: CASRPTPGQGYEQYF
CDR3 DNA: TGTGCCAGCAGGCCTACCCCGGGACAGGGTTACGAGCAGTACTTC

V gene: TRBV29-1
J gene: TRBJ1-2
D gene: NA
clone size: few
CDR3 protein: CSVAGQSRYTF
CDR3 DNA: TGCAGCGTTGCCGGACAAAGCCGTTACACCTTC

V gene: TRBV5-6
J gene: TRBJ2-1
D gene: TRBD1
clone size: NA
CDR3 protein: CASSWDRVPGREQFF
CDR3 DNA: TGTGCCAGCAGCTGGGACAGGGTCCCGGGCAGGGAGCAGTTCTTC

V gene: TRBV19
J gene: TRBJ1-1
D gene: NA
clone size: NA
CDR3 protein: CASRGRERTEAFF
CDR3 DNA: TGTGCCTCGAGGGGGAGGGAGCGGACTGAAGCTTTCTTT

V gene: TRBV7-8
J gene: TRBJ1-6
D gene: NA
clone size: NA
CDR3 protein: CASSPRWGGNNSPLHF
CDR3 DNA: TGTGCCAGCAGCCCCAGGTGGGGGGGGAATAATTCACCCCTCCACTTT

V gene: TRBV28
J gene: TRBJ2-5
D gene: TRBD2
clone size: NA
CDR3 protein: CASKLAGGGETQYF
CDR3 DNA: TGTGCCAGCAAACTAGCGGGAGGTGGGGAGACCCAGTACTTC

V gene: TRBV6-5
J gene: TRBJ2-5
D gene: NA
clone size: NA
CDR3 protein: CASSYVVQGLQETQYF
CDR3 DNA: TGTGCCAGCAGTTATGTCGTCCAGGGACTCCAAGAGACCCAGTACTTC

V gene: TRBV5-6
J gene: TRBJ1-4
D gene: TRBD1
clone size: NA
CDR3 protein: CASRKSVGQGAPWEKLFF
CDR3 DNA: TGTGCCAGCCGCAAGAGCGTCGGACAGGGCGCGCCATGGGAAAAACTGTTTTTT

V gene: TRBV11-2
J gene: TRBJ1-2
D gene: NA
clone size: NA
CDR3 protein: CASSTQTGTPTNYGYTF
CDR3 DNA: TGTGCCAGCAGCACACAAACCGGGACACCTACTAACTATGGCTACACCTTC

V gene: TRBV6-5
J gene: TRBJ2-7
D gene: TRBD1
clone size: NA
CDR3 protein: CASSYTGTGGAYEQYF
CDR3 DNA: TGTGCCAGCAGTTACACGGGGACAGGGGGCGCGTACGAGCAGTACTTC

V gene: TRBV9
J gene: TRBJ2-1
D gene: TRBD1
clone size: NA
CDR3 protein: CASSETGSGEQFF
CDR3 DNA: TGTGCCAGCAGCGAGACAGGGTCTGGTGAGCAGTTCTTC

V gene: TRBV9
J gene: TRBJ1-5
D gene: NA
clone size: NA
CDR3 protein: CASTKGPGNQPQHF
CDR3 DNA: TGTGCCAGCACTAAGGGGCCGGGCAATCAGCCCCAGCATTTT

V gene: TRBV7-7
J gene: TRBJ2-1
D gene: NA
clone size: NA
CDR3 protein: CASSVERTGEQFF
CDR3 DNA: TGTGCTAGCAGCGTCGAAAGGACTGGGGAGCAGTTCTTC

V gene: TRBV5-4
J gene: TRBJ1-1
D gene: TRBD1
clone size: NA
CDR3 protein: CASSGGGTLNTEAFF
CDR3 DNA: TGTGCCAGCAGTGGAGGGGGCACACTTAACACTGAAGCTTTCTTT

V gene: TRBV13
J gene: TRBJ2-5
D gene: TRBD1
clone size: NA
CDR3 protein: CASSLGLGTVQETQYF
CDR3 DNA: TGTGCCAGCAGCTTAGGGCTGGGGACAGTCCAAGAGACCCAGTACTTC